This entry lists 13 T cell receptor beta chains sequenced from one sample in a study of regulatory T cells in long-lasting Graves disease. Building the TCR beta libraries relied on iRepertoire HTBI primers, and CDR3 regions underwent Arm-PCR. TCRdb processed the multiplex PCR reads anew with MiXCR; each CDR3 protein has one entry. The sample carries roughly 250,000 distinct CDR3 sequences, 15% to 20% recorded once. Time point in this sample: newly diagnosed GD, antithyroid drugs for less than 3 months. PBMC RNA was the source of the TCR library. This sample also appeared in a second study, on T cells in Graves' hyperthyroidism and ophthalmopathy.

The sample here was peripheral blood mononuclear cells (PBMCs), taken at new diagnosis, from a patient treated with antithyroid drugs. These receptors all come from a woman aged 30 to 39 with Graves disease.

On this clonotype: A much larger clone differs from this one at a single base, so this may be a read error. The CDR3 ends on some other residue instead of the conserved phenylalanine or tryptophan, so this is likely a read error. The rearrangement uses TRBV9 and TRBJ2-3; no clear D gene. Germline CDR1 reads SGDLS; CDR2 reads YYNGEE. The CDR3 contains 14 residues. Trimming left V 0 bases short and J 0 bases short, with 5 bases between. CDR3 sequence (DNA): TGTGCCAGCAGCGTAGGGGTGAGCACAGATACGCAGTATCTT. It translates to CASSVGVSTDTQYL.

V usage is TRBV5-6 and J usage is TRBJ1-1; the D gene is possibly TRBD1 (5 bases). The germline gives CDR1 SGHDT, CDR2 YYEEEE. The V and J ends lost 0 bases and 6 bases respectively, with 21 bases between them. This CDR3 is 17 amino acids long. CDR3: CASSLGGGGERLPEAFF. CDR3 bases: TGTGCCAGCAGCTTGGGTGGGGGAGGGGAACGCCTTCCTGAAGCTTTCTTT.

This clonotype has a handful of counts. This rearrangement joins TRBV19 to TRBJ2-1; 8 nucleotides agree with TRBD1. This CDR3 contains 14 residues. V lost 3 bases, J lost 10 bases, and 8 bases stayed unmatched. CDR1 LNHDA and CDR2 SQIVND come from the germline V gene (reference sequence). This chain's CDR3 is CASSIGTGGQEQFF. CDR3 bases: TGTGCCAGTAGTATTGGGACAGGTGGTCAGGAGCAGTTCTTC.

This clonotype was recorded many times. The V call is TRBV10-3, the J call TRBJ2-3; 12 nucleotides align to TRBD2. This CDR3 is 19 amino acids long. V gave up 7 bases and J gave up 1 base; unmatched junction bases: 15. Germline V gene lookup returns CDR1 ENHRY and CDR2 SYGVKD. The CDR3 coding sequence is TGTGCCATCAAGTCTTCACTAGCGGGGGGCCTCCGGCGCACAGATACGCAGTATTTT. Its protein product is CAIKSSLAGGLRRTDTQYF.

This clonotype was detected many times. This chain links TRBV11-2 with TRBJ1-4; TRBD1 agrees at 10 bases. Germline V gene sequence: CDR1 SGHAT, CDR2 FQNNGV. V was clipped by 7 bases and J by 7 bases; unmatched bases: 6. CDR3 size: 14 residues. In nucleotides, the CDR3 is TGTGCCAGCATGCCGGGACAGGGGTCTGAAAAACTGTTTTTT. Protein sequence: CASMPGQGSEKLFF.

This clonotype showed up many times. CDR3 residues: CASSRTDTEAFF. DNA of the CDR3: TGTGCCAGCAGTCGGACAGACACTGAAGCTTTCTTT. This sequence joins TRBV6-1 and TRBJ1-1; tentatively, D is TRBD1 (6 bases). The CDR3 runs to 12 residues. The germline V and J ends were trimmed by 5 bases and 3 bases, with 7 bases remaining between them. CDR1 is MNHNS, CDR2 SASEGT, per germline.

This clonotype was detected ten times or more. The rearrangement uses TRBV5-6 and TRBJ1-1; D is perhaps TRBD1 (5 bases). This CDR3 has 16 amino acids. CDR1 is SGHDT and CDR2 is YYEEEE in the germline V gene. V lost 1 base to trimming and J lost 7 bases, with 20 bases between them. CDR3 sequence (DNA): TGTGCCAGCAGCTTGCGAGACGGCGGGATAAGGGGTGAAGCTTTCTTT. Translated: CASSLRDGGIRGEAFF. Based on the CDR3 plus reference TRBV5-6 and TRBJ1-1, the full variable domain is DAGVTQSPTHLIKTRGQQVTLRCSPKSGHDTVSWYQQALGQGPQFIFQYYEEEERQRGNFPDRFSGHQFPNYSSELNVNALLLGDSALYLCASSLRDGGIRGEAFFGQGTRLTVV.

At least ten counts were recorded for this clonotype. The V gene is TRBV6-2 or TRBV6-3, the J gene TRBJ1-3; TRBD1 aligns across 7 bases. V was clipped by 7 bases and J by 2 bases; unmatched bases: 8. In germline, CDR1 is MNHEY, CDR2 SVGEGT. This CDR3 spans 15 amino acids. CDR3 sequence: CASTLKGAAGNTIYF. The CDR3 nucleotides read TGTGCCAGCACCCTGAAGGGGGCTGCTGGAAACACCATATATTTT.

As regards this clonotype: This may stem from a read error, because a much larger clone lies one nucleotide away. CDR3 residues: CASGSLTEYAGGNTIYF. The DNA for the CDR3 is TGTGCCAGCGGTTCCCTGACAGAATATGCAGGTGGAAACACCATATATTTT. V and J are TRBV6-5 and TRBJ1-3, with D maybe TRBD1 (5 bases). The CDR3 is 17 amino acids. The V and J ends lost 8 bases and 3 bases respectively, with 23 bases between them. Germline CDR1 MNHEY, CDR2 SVGAGI.

The genes are TRBV5-6 and TRBJ1-6; 8 nucleotides match TRBD1. The CDR3 contains 13 residues. The J segment lost 8 bases and the V segment lost 6 bases, leaving 4 bases of the junction unmatched. Germline V CDR1 and CDR2: SGHDT, YYEEEE. CDR3: CASIVDRDSPLHF. CDR3 in DNA: TGTGCCAGCATCGTGGACAGGGATTCACCCCTCCACTTT. Variable domain in full (rest from reference TRBV5-6 and TRBJ1-6): DAGVTQSPTHLIKTRGQQVTLRCSPKSGHDTVSWYQQALGQGPQFIFQYYEEEERQRGNFPDRFSGHQFPNYSSELNVNALLLGDSALYLCASIVDRDSPLHFGNGTRLTVT.

As regards this clonotype: A far larger clone is one base from this, pointing to a likely read error. The J gene is TRBJ2-1, the V gene TRBV12-3 or TRBV12-4; D is ambiguous. The CDR3 is 18 amino acids. V was cut by 6 bases and J by 9 bases, with 30 bases left in between. The CDR3: CASSQYGRLAAMGSEQFF. For the CDR3, the DNA is TGTGCCAGCAGCCAATATGGGCGGTTGGCAGCGATGGGCAGTGAGCAGTTCTTC.

The table lists this clonotype with many counts. The rearrangement uses TRBV27 and TRBJ1-4, with 7 positions matching TRBD1. Germline V gives CDR1 MNHEY, CDR2 SMNVEV (reference sequence). There are 16 residues in the CDR3. J lost 0 bases, V lost 5 bases, and 6 bases had no gene match. The CDR3 nucleotides are TGTGCCAGCAGTCGGACAGGCGGAACAACTAATGAAAAACTGTTTTTT. It encodes CASSRTGGTTNEKLFF.

In its sample, this clonotype was seen many times. The chain employs TRBV20-1 and TRBJ2-1; TRBD2 matches 14 bases. CDR3 size: 19 residues. CDR1 is DFQATT, CDR2 SNEGSKA, per germline (reference sequence). The V segment lost 6 bases and the J segment 5 bases; nucleotides outside the gene matches: 18. The DNA for the CDR3 is TGCAGTGCCCCCCCGCCATCTGGGACTAGCGGGGGCAGCCACAATGAGCAGTTCTTC. It specifies CSAPPPSGTSGGSHNEQFF.